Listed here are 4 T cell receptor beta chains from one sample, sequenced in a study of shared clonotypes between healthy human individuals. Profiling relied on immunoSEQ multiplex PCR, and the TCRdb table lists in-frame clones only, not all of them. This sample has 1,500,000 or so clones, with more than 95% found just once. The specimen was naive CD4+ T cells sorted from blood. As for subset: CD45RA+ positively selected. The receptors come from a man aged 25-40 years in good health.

CDR3 residues: CASSLAASGSSTDTQYF. As DNA, the CDR3 is TGCGCCAGCAGCTTGGCGGCTAGCGGCTCTAGCACAGATACGCAGTATTTT. The V and J genes are TRBV5-1 and TRBJ2-3; 7 bases align to TRBD2. In germline, CDR1 is SGHRS, CDR2 YFSETQ. V shed 0 bases, J shed 0 bases, and the junction held 7 bases outside the gene matches. The CDR3 covers 17 residues. Combining the CDR3 with reference TRBV5-1 and TRBJ2-3 gives the whole variable domain KAGVTQTPRYLIKTRGQQVTLSCSPISGHRSVSWYQQTPGQGLQFLFEYFSETQRNKGNFPGRFSGRQFSNSRSEMNVSTLELGDSALYLCASSLAASGSSTDTQYFGPGTRLTVL.

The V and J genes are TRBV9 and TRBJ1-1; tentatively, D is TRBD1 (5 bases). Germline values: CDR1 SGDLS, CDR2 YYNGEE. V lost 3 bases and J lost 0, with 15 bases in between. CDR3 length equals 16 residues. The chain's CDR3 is CASSEIFTGLNTEAFF. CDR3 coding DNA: TGTGCCAGCAGCGAGATATTCACAGGTCTGAACACTGAAGCTTTCTTT.

The CDR3: CASSLTLRTDYGYTF. CDR3 coding DNA: TGCGCCAGCAGCTTAACCCTACGGACAGATTATGGCTACACCTTC. The chain recombines TRBV5-1 with TRBJ1-2; weak D call: TRBD1 (6 bases). V was pared by 2 bases and J by 5 bases, with 16 bases between. Germline loops: CDR1 SGHRS, CDR2 YFSETQ. The CDR3 extends over 15 amino acids.

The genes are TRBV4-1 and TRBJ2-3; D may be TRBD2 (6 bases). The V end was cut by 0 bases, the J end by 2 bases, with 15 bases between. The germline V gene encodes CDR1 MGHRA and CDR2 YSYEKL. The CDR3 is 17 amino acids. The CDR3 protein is CASSQDWPSAYTDTQYF. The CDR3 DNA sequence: TGCGCCAGCAGCCAAGATTGGCCTAGCGCCTACACAGATACGCAGTATTTT.